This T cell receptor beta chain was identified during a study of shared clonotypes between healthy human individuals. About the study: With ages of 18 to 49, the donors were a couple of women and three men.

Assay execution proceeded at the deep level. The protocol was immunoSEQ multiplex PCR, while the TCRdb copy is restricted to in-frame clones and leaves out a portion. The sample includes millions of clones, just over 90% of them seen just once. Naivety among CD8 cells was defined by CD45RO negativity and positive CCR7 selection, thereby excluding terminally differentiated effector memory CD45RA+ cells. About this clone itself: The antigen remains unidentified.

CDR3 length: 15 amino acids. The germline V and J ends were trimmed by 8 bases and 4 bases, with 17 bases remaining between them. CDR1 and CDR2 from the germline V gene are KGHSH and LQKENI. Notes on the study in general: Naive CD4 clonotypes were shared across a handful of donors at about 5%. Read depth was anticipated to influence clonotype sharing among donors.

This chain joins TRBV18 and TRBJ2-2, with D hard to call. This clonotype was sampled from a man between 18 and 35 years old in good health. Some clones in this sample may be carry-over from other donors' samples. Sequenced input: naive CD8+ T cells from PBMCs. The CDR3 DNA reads TGTGCCAGCCGCGAGATGGGATCGGCCACCGGGGAGCTGTTTTTT. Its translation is CASREMGSATGELFF.